This T cell receptor (beta chain) stems from a study of human thymus T cells. The source of the thymus tissue was resections taken during corrective heart surgery. Donation came from healthy Finnish infants having corrective surgery for congenital heart defects. Assay used: immunoSEQ multiplex PCR; TCRdb lists only in-frame clones, some missing. The profile covers under 150,000 clones, with just under 95% appearing a single time and under 0.025% taken by the ten largest. Germline V gene lookup returns CDR1 MNHEY and CDR2 SMNVEV (reference sequence). V was shortened by 3 bases and J by 12 bases, with 12 bases between the two germline ends. The CDR3 is 13 amino acids.

The sample was thymus tissue. The origin of this receptor is a boy in the first two years of life with a congenital heart defect but otherwise immunologically healthy. V and J are TRBV27 and TRBJ1-6; TRBD1 might be the D (5 bases). CDR3 coding DNA: TGTGCCAGCAGTTTCGTGGGGGGGGGACCCCTCCACTTT. Protein product: CASSFVGGGPLHF.